This record covers a single T cell receptor beta chain. The antigen is unknown. Relapsing-remitting disease, either stable or active, was present in the multiple sclerosis controls, who were treatment-naive patients. The authors negatively isolated CD8+ and CD4+ T cells and FACS-enriched TEMRA cells. The data belong to a study of CD8 T cells in Susac syndrome. The RNA input was about 0.5 to 1 ug, and it was reverse transcribed with random hexamers. immunoSEQ multiplex PCR amplified TCR beta CDR3 across 54 Vbeta, 13 Jbeta. TCRdb processed the immunoSEQ multiplex PCR reads anew with MiXCR; each CDR3 protein has one entry. Of 160,000 or so distinct CDR3 sequences listed, roughly 95% are singletons. General observations from the study: Regarding the TCR sequencing and HLA analysis, the study admitted that a relatively small number of individuals were involved.

The V end lost 3 bases, the J end lost 9 bases, and 13 bases lay between the germline ends. Germline V gene lookup returns CDR1 SGHDT and CDR2 YYEEEE. The CDR3 covers 13 residues. The V and J genes are TRBV5-6 and TRBJ2-1, with D uncertain. The sequence came from a human donor with multiple sclerosis. Material: CD4+ T cells from PBMCs. CDR3 loop: CASSSGWRTEQFF. In DNA form, the CDR3 reads TGTGCCAGCAGCTCTGGTTGGCGGACTGAGCAGTTCTTC.